This T cell receptor (beta chain) was obtained from a study of PD-1 blockade in mismatch repair-deficient tumors. Study-wide context: All were previously treated, progressing patients with 12 mismatch repair-deficient cancer types.

PCR or immunohistochemistry showed mismatch repair deficiency in every enrolled patient. TCRs were sequenced from a few patients responding to pembrolizumab. General study points: Rapid post-treatment expansion, then contraction, generally preceding radiologic response, marked tumor-resident clones.

CDR3 length: 14 residues. Germline-derived CDR1 and CDR2 are KGHSH and LQKENI. V was cut by 2 bases and J by 1 base, with 8 bases left in between. Repertoires were generated with immunoSEQ multiplex PCR, while TCRdb's copy carries only in-frame clones and drops some. Of tens of thousands of clones in the sample, 84% are singletons; the top ten hold under 3.5%. Turning to this clone: The antigen remains unidentified.

V usage is TRBV18 and J usage is TRBJ1-1, with D uncertain. Sequenced here: PBMCs, sampled before pembrolizumab treatment. The TCR sequence derives from an adult with mismatch repair-deficient cancer. The chain's CDR3 is CASSPSIQNTEAFF. The CDR3 DNA is TGTGCCAGCTCACCATCCATCCAGAACACTGAAGCTTTCTTT. Variable domain in full (rest from reference TRBV18 and TRBJ1-1): NAGVMQNPRHLVRRRGQEARLRCSPMKGHSHVYWYRQLPEEGLKFMVYLQKENIIDESGMPKERFSAEFPKEGPSILRIQQVVRGDSAAYFCASSPSIQNTEAFFGQGTRLTVV.